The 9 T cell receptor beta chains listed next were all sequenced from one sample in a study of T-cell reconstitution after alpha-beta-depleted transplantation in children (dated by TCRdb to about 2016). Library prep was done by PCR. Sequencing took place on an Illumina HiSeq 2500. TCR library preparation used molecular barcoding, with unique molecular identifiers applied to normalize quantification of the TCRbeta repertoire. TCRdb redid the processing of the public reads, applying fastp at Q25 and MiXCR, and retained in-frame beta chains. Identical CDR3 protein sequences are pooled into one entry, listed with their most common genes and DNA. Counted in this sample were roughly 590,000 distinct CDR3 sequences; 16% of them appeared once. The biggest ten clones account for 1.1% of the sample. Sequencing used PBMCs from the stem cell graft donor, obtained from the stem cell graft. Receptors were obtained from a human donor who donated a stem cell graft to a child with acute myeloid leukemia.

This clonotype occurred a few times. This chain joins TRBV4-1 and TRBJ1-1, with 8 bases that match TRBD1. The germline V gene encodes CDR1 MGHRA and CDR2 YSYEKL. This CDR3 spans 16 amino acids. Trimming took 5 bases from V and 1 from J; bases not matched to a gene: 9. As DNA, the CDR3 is TGCGCCAGCAGCGGATCAGGGGGCGGTCCGAACACTGAAGCTTTCTTT. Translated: CASSGSGGGPNTEAFF.

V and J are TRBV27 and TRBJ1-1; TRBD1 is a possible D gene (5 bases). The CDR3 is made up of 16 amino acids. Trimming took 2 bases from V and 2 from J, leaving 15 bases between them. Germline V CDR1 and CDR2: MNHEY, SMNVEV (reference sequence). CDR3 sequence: CASSLGGDPLNTEAFF. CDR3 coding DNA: TGTGCCAGCAGTTTAGGAGGGGACCCACTAAACACTGAAGCTTTCTTT.

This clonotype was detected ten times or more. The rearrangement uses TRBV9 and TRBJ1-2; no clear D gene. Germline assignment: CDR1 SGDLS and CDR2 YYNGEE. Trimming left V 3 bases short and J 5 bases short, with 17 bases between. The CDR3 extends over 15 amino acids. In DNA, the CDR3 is TGTGCCAGCAGCGAAGGAACTACCCTATGGTATGGCTACACCTTC. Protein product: CASSEGTTLWYGYTF.

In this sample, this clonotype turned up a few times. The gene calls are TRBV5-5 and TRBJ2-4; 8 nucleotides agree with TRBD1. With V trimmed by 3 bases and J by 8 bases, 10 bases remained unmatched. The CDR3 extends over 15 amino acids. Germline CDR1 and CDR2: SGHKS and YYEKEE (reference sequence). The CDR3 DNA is TGTGCCAGCAGCTCCCTGACGACAGGGGTGGACATTCAGTACTTC. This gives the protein CASSSLTTGVDIQYF.

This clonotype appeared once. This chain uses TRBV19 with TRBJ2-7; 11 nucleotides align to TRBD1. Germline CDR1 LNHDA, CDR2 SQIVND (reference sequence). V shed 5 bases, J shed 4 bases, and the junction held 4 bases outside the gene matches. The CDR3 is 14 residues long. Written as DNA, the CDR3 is TGTGCCAGTAGTCCGGGACAGGGGGTATACGAGCAGTACTTC. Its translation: CASSPGQGVYEQYF.

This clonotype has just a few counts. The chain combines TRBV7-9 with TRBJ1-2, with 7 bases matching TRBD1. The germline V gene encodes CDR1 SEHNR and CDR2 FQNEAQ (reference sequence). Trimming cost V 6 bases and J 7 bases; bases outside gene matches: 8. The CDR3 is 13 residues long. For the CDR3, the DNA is TGTGCCAGCAGTTCGACAGGGTCGGCTGGCTACACCTTC. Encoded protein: CASSSTGSAGYTF.

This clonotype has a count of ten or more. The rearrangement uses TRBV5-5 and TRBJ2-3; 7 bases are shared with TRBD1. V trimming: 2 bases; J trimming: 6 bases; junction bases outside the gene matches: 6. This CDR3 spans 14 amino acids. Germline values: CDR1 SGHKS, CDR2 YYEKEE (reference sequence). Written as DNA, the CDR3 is TGTGCCAGCAGCTTACGACAGGGTCCGGATACGCAGTATTTT. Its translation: CASSLRQGPDTQYF.

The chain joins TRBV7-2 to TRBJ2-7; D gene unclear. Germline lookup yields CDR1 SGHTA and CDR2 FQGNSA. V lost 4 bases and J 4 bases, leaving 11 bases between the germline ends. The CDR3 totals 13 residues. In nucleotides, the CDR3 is TGTGCCAGCAGCTACCCTGGCGAATACGAGCAGTACTTC. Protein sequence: CASSYPGEYEQYF. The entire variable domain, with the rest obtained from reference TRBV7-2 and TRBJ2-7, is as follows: GAGVSQSPSNKVTEKGKDVELRCDPISGHTALYWYRQSLGQGLEFLIYFQGNSAPDKSGLPSDRFSAERTGGSVSTLTIQRTQQEDSAVYLCASSYPGEYEQYFGPGTRLTVT.

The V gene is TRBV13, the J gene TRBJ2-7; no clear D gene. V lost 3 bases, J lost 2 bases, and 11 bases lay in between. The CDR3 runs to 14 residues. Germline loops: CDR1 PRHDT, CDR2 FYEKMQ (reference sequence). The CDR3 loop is CASSFSPSPYEQYF. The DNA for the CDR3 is TGTGCCAGCAGCTTTAGCCCCAGTCCCTACGAGCAGTACTTC.